The next 24 T cell receptor beta chains were all read from a single sample in a study of neoadjuvant anti-PD-1 for oral cavity cancer. Only in-frame clones appear in the TCRdb table, and some are missing; sequencing was by immunoSEQ multiplex PCR. The sample shows 70,000 to 95,000 clones, 70% to 85% of them seen only once. The sample in question was PBMCs, obtained before nivolumab (anti-PD-1) treatment. Receptors were obtained from a person between 40 and 85 years old with oral cavity squamous cell carcinoma.

This chain's CDR3 is CASSQGEDLAGLQETQYF. DNA for the CDR3: TGCGCCAGCAGCCAAGGAGAGGATCTAGCGGGCCTACAAGAGACCCAGTACTTC. This chain links TRBV4-1 with TRBJ2-5; 8 bases agree with TRBD2. The length of the CDR3 is 18 residues. The V gene end was trimmed by 1 base and the J gene end by 2 bases; junction bases not matched to a gene: 12. The germline V gene encodes CDR1 MGHRA and CDR2 YSYEKL.

The chain links TRBV10-3 to TRBJ2-3; D gene unclear. The CDR3 length is 15 residues. The germline V and J ends were trimmed by 3 bases and 1 base, with 11 bases remaining between them. Germline CDR1 is ENHRY and CDR2 is SYGVKD. In DNA form, the CDR3 reads TGTGCCATCAGTGAAGGTCCACGGGGCACAGATACGCAGTATTTT. This gives the protein CAISEGPRGTDTQYF.

The gene calls are TRBV6-5 and TRBJ2-5; D is unresolved. The CDR3 sequence is 13 residues long. Trimming stripped 7 bases from V and 3 bases from J, with 12 bases between. The germline gives CDR1 MNHEY, CDR2 SVGAGI. CDR3 protein: CASKGHGEETQYF. CDR3 sequence (DNA): TGTGCCAGCAAAGGTCACGGAGAAGAGACCCAGTACTTC.

This chain links TRBV6-1 with TRBJ2-1, with a tentative D call TRBD2 (6 bases). Germline CDR1 MNHNS, CDR2 SASEGT. Trimming cost V 4 bases and J 4 bases, with 14 bases left between them. The CDR3 covers 15 residues. The CDR3 spells CASSVDGTLYNEQFF. The CDR3 DNA sequence: TGTGCCAGCAGTGTGGACGGGACTTTGTACAATGAGCAGTTCTTC.

CDR3 protein: CSVGWQSGETQYF. The CDR3 DNA reads TGCAGCGTTGGATGGCAGTCTGGGGAGACCCAGTACTTC. The chain has TRBV29-1 and TRBJ2-5, with D unresolved. The V end lost 4 bases, the J end lost 5 bases, and 14 bases lay between the germline ends. The V gene's germline CDR1 is SQVTM and CDR2 ANQGSEA. The CDR3 is made up of 13 amino acids.

This chain connects TRBV6-1 to TRBJ2-6, with no clear D. The length of the CDR3 is 15 residues. V was clipped by 3 bases and J by 0 bases, with 6 bases between them. Germline CDR1 and CDR2: MNHNS and SASEGT. This CDR3 reads CASSDYRSGANVLTF. In DNA, the CDR3 is TGTGCCAGCAGTGACTACCGCTCTGGGGCCAACGTCCTGACTTTC.

About this clone itself: The junction and the germline gene differ at one end; a read error may be behind it. The V call is TRBV5-1, the J call TRBJ2-1; D is undetermined. The CDR3 has 16 residues. The germline V gene has CDR1 SGHRS and CDR2 YFSETQ. The CDR3 sequence is CASGLAQARSYNEQFF. The CDR3 nucleotides are TGCGCCAGCGGCTTGGCCCAGGCTCGATCATACAATGAGCAGTTCTTC.

The rearrangement links TRBV20-1 to TRBJ1-1; D remains ambiguous. Germline V gives CDR1 DFQATT, CDR2 SNEGSKA (reference sequence). The V gene lost 6 bases and the J gene lost 6 bases, with 11 bases spanning the gap. This CDR3 is built from 11 residues. CDR3 nucleotides: TGCAGTGCACCGGACGTCCCTGAAGCTTTCTTT. The encoded protein is CSAPDVPEAFF.

The V and J genes are TRBV28 and TRBJ1-4; D is possibly TRBD1 (6 bases). This CDR3 comprises 14 residues. The germline gives CDR1 MDHEN, CDR2 SYDVKM. The V and J ends lost 5 bases and 4 bases respectively, with 11 bases between them. The CDR3 coding sequence is TGTGCCAGCAGTACAGGGAGTTATAATGAAAAACTGTTTTTT. Amino acid sequence: CASSTGSYNEKLFF.

Turning to this clone: Other DNA sequences from this sample encode an identical CDR3 as well. The chain couples TRBV28 to TRBJ1-2, with 7 bases aligning to TRBD1. Germline V gene data show CDR1 as MDHEN and CDR2 as SYDVKM. This CDR3 is built from 13 residues. V lost 5 bases and J lost 2; bases outside the gene matches: 2. CDR3 in amino acids: CASSPTGNYGYTF. The CDR3 bases are TGTGCCAGCAGTCCGACAGGGAACTATGGCTACACCTTC.

Written as DNA, the CDR3 is TGTGCCAGCAGCCCTCAAGGAACGGAGACCCAGTACTTC. It codes for CASSPQGTETQYF. The chain joins TRBV7-9 to TRBJ2-5, with D unresolved. Per germline, CDR1 SEHNR and CDR2 FQNEAQ (reference sequence). The CDR3 consists of 13 residues. V was trimmed by 5 bases and J by 5 bases, leaving 12 bases between them.

The chain joins TRBV27 to TRBJ2-4, with TRBD1 identical over 9 bases. Losses at the gene ends were 6 bases for V and 0 bases for J; bases not matched to a gene: 12. CDR3 length: 18 residues. Germline-derived CDR1 and CDR2 are MNHEY and SMNVEV (reference sequence). In nucleotides, the CDR3 is TGTGCCAGCAGCTTCCGGGACAGGGTTAGCCCAGCCAAAAACATTCAGTACTTC. The encoded protein is CASSFRDRVSPAKNIQYF.

V usage is TRBV19 and J usage is TRBJ2-2; the match to TRBD2 covers 8 bases. The CDR3 is 15 amino acids. Germline V CDR1 and CDR2: LNHDA, SQIVND (reference sequence). V was clipped by 3 bases and J by 5 bases; unmatched bases: 5. This chain's CDR3 is CASSITGRGTGELFF. CDR3 coding DNA: TGTGCCAGTAGTATTACCGGGAGGGGGACCGGGGAGCTGTTTTTT.

This chain joins TRBV7-2 and TRBJ1-1, with TRBD1 matching 7 bases. CDR3 length equals 13 residues. With 3 bases clipped from V and 6 bases from J, the junction kept 4 bases outside the gene matches. Germline-derived CDR1 and CDR2 are SGHTA and FQGNSA. CDR3 DNA: TGTGCCAGCAGCTTTGACAGGGTATCTGAAGCTTTCTTT. It translates to CASSFDRVSEAFF.

The chain uses TRBV6-5 and TRBJ1-4, with 7 bases identical to TRBD1. The CDR3 contains 14 residues. From germline, CDR1 is MNHEY and CDR2 SVGAGI. The V and J ends lost 4 bases and 8 bases, in that order; junction bases with no gene match: 7. The CDR3 coding sequence is TGTGCCAGCAGTTGGGCAGGGGGGAACGAAAAACTGTTTTTT. Encoded protein: CASSWAGGNEKLFF.

This clone appeared a few times. This same CDR3 is encoded by further DNA sequences in the sample. The chain combines TRBV2 with TRBJ1-2; D is possibly TRBD1 (5 bases). Germline values: CDR1 SNHLY, CDR2 FYNNEI. Trimming stripped 2 bases from V and 0 bases from J, with 7 bases between. This CDR3 is 14 amino acids long. The CDR3 bases are TGTGCCAGCAGTGAACGGGGACCTAACTATGGCTACACCTTC. It is translated as CASSERGPNYGYTF.

This clone was seen just once. V is TRBV19 and J is TRBJ2-1, with 10 nucleotides matching TRBD2. Looked up from germline, CDR1 is LNHDA and CDR2 is SQIVND (reference sequence). Germline trimming cut 7 bases from V and 9 bases from J; bases unmatched to any gene: 6. CDR3 length: 13 residues. CDR3 sequence reads: CASKLAGMAEQFF. The DNA for the CDR3 is TGTGCCAGTAAACTAGCGGGAATGGCTGAGCAGTTCTTC.

The chain combines TRBV5-4 with TRBJ2-2, with D perhaps assigned TRBD1 or TRBD2 (6 bases each). Germline V lookup: CDR1 SGHNT, CDR2 YYREEE (reference sequence). Between the trimmed V and J ends, which lost 5 bases and 7 bases, there was a span of 12 bases. The CDR3 consists of 13 residues. CDR3 DNA: TGTGCCAGCAGAGAGGGGGGATACGGGGAGCTGTTTTTT. The encoded protein is CASREGGYGELFF.

The chain combines TRBV29-1 with TRBJ1-5; D not resolved. Germline CDR1 SQVTM, CDR2 ANQGSEA. The CDR3 contains 13 residues. Deletions cut 4 bases from V and 2 bases from J, with 9 bases between. The DNA for the CDR3 is TGCAGCGTTGCAGGTGGCGGCAATCAGCCCCAGCATTTT. Translating gives CSVAGGGNQPQHF.

J is TRBJ2-7 and V is TRBV5-4; TRBD2 is a possible D gene (5 bases). CDR1 is SGHNT and CDR2 is YYREEE in the germline V gene (reference sequence). CDR3 length: 12 amino acids. Trimming removed 0 bases at V and 7 bases at J, with 8 bases between. The CDR3 reads CASSLDTGEQYF. CDR3 DNA: TGTGCCAGCAGCTTGGATACGGGAGAGCAGTACTTC.

This clone was seen a handful of times. The chain combines TRBV5-1 with TRBJ2-6, with 7 bases identical to TRBD1. J was trimmed by 6 bases and V by 4 bases; bases with no gene match: 7. The CDR3 is 15 amino acids. Germline assignment: CDR1 SGHRS and CDR2 YFSETQ. This chain's CDR3 is CASSPGTAEANVLTF. CDR3 DNA: TGCGCCAGCAGCCCCGGGACAGCAGAGGCCAACGTCCTGACTTTC.

In nucleotides, the CDR3 is TGTGCCAGCAGCTTAAGAGTAGCGGGCCTCAAAAACATTCAGTACTTC. Protein: CASSLRVAGLKNIQYF. The rearrangement uses TRBV11-1 and TRBJ2-4; 7 nucleotides align to TRBD2. The germline CDR1 and CDR2 sequences are SGHAT and FQDESV (reference sequence). The CDR3 has 16 residues. V lost 2 bases and J lost 3; bases outside the gene matches: 7.

The CDR3 protein is CASSRTGATEAFF. CDR3 DNA: TGTGCCAGCAGCCGGACAGGGGCGACTGAAGCTTTCTTT. The genes are TRBV11-3 and TRBJ1-1; the match to TRBD1 covers 9 bases. Germline V gives CDR1 SGHNT, CDR2 YENEEA. Germline trimming cut 5 bases from V and 5 bases from J; bases unmatched to any gene: 3. This CDR3 spans 13 amino acids.

This sequence joins TRBV4-2 and TRBJ2-5; no definite D call. The germline gives CDR1 LGHNA, CDR2 YNFKEQ. The V end was cut by 1 base, the J end by 1 base, with 7 bases between. The CDR3 runs to 14 residues. Here the CDR3 DNA reads TGTGCCAGCAGCCAAGGGCACTTCCAAGAGACCCAGTACTTC. Translating it yields CASSQGHFQETQYF.